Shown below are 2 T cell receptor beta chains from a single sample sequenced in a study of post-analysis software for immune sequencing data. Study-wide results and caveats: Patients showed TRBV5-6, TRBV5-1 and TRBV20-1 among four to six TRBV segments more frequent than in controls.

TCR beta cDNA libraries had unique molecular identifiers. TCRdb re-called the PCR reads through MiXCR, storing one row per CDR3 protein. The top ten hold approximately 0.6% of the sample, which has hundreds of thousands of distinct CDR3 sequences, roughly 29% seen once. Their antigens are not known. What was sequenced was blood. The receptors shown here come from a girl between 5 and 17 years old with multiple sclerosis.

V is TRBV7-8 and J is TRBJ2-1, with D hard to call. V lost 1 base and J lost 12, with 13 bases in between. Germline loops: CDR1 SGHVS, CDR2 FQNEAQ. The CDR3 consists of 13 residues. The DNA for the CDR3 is TGTGCCAGCAGCTTAGTATGGGGATCCGTGCAGTTCTTC. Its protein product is CASSLVWGSVQFF.

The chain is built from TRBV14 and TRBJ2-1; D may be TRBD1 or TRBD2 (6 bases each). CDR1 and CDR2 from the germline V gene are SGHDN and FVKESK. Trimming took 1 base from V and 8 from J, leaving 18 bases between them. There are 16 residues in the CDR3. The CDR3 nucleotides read TGTGCCAGCAGCCAAGTCGGCAGGGGACTTTTGGATGAGCAGTTCTTC. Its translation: CASSQVGRGLLDEQFF.